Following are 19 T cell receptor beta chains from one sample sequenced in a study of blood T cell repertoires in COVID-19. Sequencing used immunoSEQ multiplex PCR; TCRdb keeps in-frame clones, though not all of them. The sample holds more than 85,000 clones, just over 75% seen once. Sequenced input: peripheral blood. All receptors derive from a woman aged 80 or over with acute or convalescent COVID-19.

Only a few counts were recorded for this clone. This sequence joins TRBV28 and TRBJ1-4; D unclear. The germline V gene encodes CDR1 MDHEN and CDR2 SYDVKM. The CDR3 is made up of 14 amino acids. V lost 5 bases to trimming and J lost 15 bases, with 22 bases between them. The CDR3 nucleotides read TGTGCCAGCAGTACTACCGGCGATATCGGGAGGTTGTTTTTT. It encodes CASSTTGDIGRLFF.

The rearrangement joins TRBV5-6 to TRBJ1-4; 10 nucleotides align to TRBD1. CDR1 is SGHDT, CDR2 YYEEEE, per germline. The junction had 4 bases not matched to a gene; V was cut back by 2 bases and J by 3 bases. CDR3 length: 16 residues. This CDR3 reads CASSFRQGAPNEKLFF. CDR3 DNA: TGTGCCAGCAGCTTCAGACAGGGGGCACCTAATGAAAAACTGTTTTTT.

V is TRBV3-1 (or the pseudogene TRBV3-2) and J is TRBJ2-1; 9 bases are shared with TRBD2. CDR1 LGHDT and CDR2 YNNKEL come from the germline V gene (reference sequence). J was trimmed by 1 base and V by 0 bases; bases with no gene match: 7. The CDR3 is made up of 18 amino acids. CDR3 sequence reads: CASSQDRLAGYSYNEQFF. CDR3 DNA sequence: TGTGCCAGCAGCCAAGATAGGCTAGCGGGGTATTCCTACAATGAGCAGTTCTTC.

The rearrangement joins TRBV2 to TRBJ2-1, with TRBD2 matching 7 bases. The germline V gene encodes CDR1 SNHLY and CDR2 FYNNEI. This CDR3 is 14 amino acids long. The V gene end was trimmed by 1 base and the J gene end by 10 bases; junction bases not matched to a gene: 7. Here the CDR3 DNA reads TGTGCCAGCAGTGAAGGGACTAGGGTCTTGGAGCAGTTCTTC. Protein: CASSEGTRVLEQFF.

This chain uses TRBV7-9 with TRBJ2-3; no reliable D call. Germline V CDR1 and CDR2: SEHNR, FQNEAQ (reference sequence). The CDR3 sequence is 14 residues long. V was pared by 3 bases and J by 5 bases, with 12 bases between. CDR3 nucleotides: TGTGCCAGCAGCTTGCGCCAAGTCGAAGATACGCAGTATTTT. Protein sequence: CASSLRQVEDTQYF. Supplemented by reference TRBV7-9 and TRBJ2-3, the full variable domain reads DTGVSQNPRHKITKRGQNVTFRCDPISEHNRLYWYRQTLGQGPEFLTYFQNEAQLEKSRLLSDRFSAERPKGSFSTLEIQRTEQGDSAMYLCASSLRQVEDTQYFGPGTRLTVL.

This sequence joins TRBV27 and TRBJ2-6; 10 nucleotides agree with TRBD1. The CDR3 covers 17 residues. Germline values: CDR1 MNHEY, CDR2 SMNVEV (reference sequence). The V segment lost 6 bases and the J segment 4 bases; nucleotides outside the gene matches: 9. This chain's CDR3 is CASSLRQGASGANVLTF. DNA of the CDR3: TGTGCCAGCAGCCTTAGACAGGGGGCATCCGGGGCCAACGTCCTGACTTTC.

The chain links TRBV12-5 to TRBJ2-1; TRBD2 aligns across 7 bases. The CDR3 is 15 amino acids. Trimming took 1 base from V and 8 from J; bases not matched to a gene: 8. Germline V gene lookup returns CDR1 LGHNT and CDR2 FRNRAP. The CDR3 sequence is CASGLDGLEGDEQFF. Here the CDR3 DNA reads TGTGCTAGTGGTTTGGACGGACTAGAAGGGGATGAGCAGTTCTTC.

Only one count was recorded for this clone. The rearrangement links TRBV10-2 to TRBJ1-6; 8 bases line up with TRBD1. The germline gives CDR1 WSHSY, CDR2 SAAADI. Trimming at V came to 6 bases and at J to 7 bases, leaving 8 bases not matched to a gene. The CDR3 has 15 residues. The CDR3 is CASSAQTGANSPLHF. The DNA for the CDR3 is TGCGCCAGCAGCGCTCAGACAGGGGCAAATTCACCCCTCCACTTT.

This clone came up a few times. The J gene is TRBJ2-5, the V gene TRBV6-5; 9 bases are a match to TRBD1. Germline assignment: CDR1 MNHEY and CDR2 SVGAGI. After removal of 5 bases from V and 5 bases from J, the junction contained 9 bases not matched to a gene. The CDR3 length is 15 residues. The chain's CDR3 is CASSTQTGGMETQYF. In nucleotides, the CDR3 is TGTGCCAGCAGTACTCAGACAGGGGGAATGGAGACCCAGTACTTC.

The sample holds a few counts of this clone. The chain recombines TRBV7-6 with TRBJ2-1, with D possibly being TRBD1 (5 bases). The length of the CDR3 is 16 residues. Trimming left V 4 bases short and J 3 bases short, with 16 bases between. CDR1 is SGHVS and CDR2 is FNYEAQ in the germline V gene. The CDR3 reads CASSSVPGQSYNEQFF. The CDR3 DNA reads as TGTGCCAGCAGCTCAGTACCAGGACAAAGCTACAATGAGCAGTTCTTC. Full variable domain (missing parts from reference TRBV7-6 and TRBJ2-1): GAGVSQSPRYKVTKRGQDVALRCDPISGHVSLYWYRQALGQGPEFLTYFNYEAQQDKSGLPNDRFSAERPEGSISTLTIQRTEQRDSAMYRCASSSVPGQSYNEQFFGPGTRLTVL.

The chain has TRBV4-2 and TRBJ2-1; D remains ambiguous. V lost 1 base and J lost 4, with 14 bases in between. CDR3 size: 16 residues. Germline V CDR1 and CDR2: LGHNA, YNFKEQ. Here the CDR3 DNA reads TGTGCCAGCAGCCAAGTTCGACTCCAGAGGTACAATGAGCAGTTCTTC. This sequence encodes CASSQVRLQRYNEQFF.

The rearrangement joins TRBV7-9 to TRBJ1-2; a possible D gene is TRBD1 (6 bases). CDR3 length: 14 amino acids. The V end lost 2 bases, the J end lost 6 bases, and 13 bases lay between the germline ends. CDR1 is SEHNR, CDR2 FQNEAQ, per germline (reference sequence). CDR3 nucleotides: TGTGCCAGCAGCTTAACAGGGACTAGGGATGGCTACACCTTC. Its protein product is CASSLTGTRDGYTF.

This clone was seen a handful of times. In DNA form, the CDR3 reads TGTGCCAGCAGCCTAAGCCCCCCCGCAGATACGCAGTATTTT. Its protein is CASSLSPPADTQYF. The chain is built from TRBV7-2 and TRBJ2-3; D gene uncertain. Trimming stripped 5 bases from V and 4 bases from J, with 13 bases between. CDR3 size: 14 residues. CDR1 and CDR2 from the germline V gene are SGHTA and FQGNSA.

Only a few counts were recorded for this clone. The CDR3 coding sequence is TGTGCCAGTAGTATAATCCGGGACTTGCATAAGGAGGCCCAGCATTTT. Protein sequence: CASSIIRDLHKEAQHF. V is TRBV19 and J is TRBJ1-5, with a weak D call TRBD1 (5 bases). The V end lost 2 bases, the J end lost 11 bases, and 22 bases lay between the germline ends. Germline lookup yields CDR1 LNHDA and CDR2 SQIVND (reference sequence). This CDR3 contains 16 residues.

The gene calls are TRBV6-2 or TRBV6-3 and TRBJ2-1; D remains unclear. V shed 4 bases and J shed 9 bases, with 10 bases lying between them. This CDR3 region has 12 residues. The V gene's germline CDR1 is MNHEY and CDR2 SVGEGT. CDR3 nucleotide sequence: TGTGCCAGCAGTTCCTATCCCGGTGAGCAGTTCTTC. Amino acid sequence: CASSSYPGEQFF.

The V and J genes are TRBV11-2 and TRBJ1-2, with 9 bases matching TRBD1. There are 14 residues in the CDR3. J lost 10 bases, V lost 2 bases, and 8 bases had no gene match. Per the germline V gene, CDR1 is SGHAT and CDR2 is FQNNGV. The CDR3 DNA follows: TGTGCCAGCAGCTTACCGGGACAGGGCAATGACTACACCTTC. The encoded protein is CASSLPGQGNDYTF.

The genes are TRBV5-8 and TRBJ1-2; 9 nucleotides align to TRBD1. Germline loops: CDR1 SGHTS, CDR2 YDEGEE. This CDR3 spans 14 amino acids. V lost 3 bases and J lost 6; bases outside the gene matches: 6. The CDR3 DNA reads TGTGCCAGCAGCTCTACAGGGGGCGCAGATGGCTACACCTTC. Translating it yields CASSSTGGADGYTF. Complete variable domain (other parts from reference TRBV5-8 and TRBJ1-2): EAGVTQSPTHLIKTRGQQATLRCSPISGHTSVYWYQQALGLGLQFLLWYDEGEERNRGNFPPRFSGRQFPNYSSELNVNALELEDSALYLCASSSTGGADGYTFGSGTRLTVV.

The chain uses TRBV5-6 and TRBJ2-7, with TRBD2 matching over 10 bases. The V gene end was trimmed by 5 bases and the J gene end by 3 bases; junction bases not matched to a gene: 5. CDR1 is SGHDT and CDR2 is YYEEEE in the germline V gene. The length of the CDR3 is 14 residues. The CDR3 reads CASRQAGGNYEQYF. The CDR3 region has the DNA TGTGCCAGCAGGCAAGCGGGGGGGAACTACGAGCAGTACTTC. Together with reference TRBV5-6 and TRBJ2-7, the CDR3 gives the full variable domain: DAGVTQSPTHLIKTRGQQVTLRCSPKSGHDTVSWYQQALGQGPQFIFQYYEEEERQRGNFPDRFSGHQFPNYSSELNVNALLLGDSALYLCASRQAGGNYEQYFGPGTRLTVT.

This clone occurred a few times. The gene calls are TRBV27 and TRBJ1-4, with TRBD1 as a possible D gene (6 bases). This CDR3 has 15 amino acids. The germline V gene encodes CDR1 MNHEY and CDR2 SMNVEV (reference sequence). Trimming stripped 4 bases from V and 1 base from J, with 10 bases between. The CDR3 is CASSWRGGTNEKLFF. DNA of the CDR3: TGTGCCAGCAGTTGGAGGGGGGGAACTAATGAAAAACTGTTTTTT.